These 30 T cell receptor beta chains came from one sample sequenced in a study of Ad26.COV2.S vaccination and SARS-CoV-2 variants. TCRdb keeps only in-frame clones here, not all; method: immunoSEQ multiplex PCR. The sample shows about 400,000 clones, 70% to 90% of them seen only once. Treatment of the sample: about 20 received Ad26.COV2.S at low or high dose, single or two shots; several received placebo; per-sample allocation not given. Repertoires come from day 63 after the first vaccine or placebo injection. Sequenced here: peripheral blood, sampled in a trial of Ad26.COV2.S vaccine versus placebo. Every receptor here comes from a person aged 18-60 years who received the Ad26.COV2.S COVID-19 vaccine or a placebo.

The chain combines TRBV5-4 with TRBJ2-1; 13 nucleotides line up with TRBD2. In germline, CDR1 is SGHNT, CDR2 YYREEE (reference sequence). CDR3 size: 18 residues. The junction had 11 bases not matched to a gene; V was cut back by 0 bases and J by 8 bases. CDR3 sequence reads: CASSLDPRTSGSRDEQFF. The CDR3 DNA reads TGTGCCAGCAGCTTGGACCCACGGACTAGCGGGAGTAGAGATGAGCAGTTCTTC.

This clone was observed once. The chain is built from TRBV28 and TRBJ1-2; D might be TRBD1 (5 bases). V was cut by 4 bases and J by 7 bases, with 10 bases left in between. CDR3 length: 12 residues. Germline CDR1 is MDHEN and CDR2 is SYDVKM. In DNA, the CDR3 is TGTGCCAGCAGTTCCCTGGGGGTTGGCTACACCTTC. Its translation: CASSSLGVGYTF.

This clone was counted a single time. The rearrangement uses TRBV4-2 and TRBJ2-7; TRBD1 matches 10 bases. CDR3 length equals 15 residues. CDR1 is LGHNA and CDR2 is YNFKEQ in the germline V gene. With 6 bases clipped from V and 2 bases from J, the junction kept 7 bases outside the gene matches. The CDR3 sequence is CASSPRDRGTYEQYF. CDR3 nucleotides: TGTGCCAGCAGTCCCCGGGACAGGGGAACCTACGAGCAGTACTTC.

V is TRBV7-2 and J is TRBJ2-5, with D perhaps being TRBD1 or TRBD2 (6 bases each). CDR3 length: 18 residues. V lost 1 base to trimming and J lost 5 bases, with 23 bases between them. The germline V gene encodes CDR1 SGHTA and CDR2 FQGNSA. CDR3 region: CASSLVVSSFGGGETQYF. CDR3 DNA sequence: TGTGCCAGCAGCTTAGTGGTTTCGTCGTTCGGGGGCGGGGAGACCCAGTACTTC. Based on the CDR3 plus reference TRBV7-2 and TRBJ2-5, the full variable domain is GAGVSQSPSNKVTEKGKDVELRCDPISGHTALYWYRQSLGQGLEFLIYFQGNSAPDKSGLPSDRFSAERTGGSVSTLTIQRTQQEDSAVYLCASSLVVSSFGGGETQYFGPGTRLLVL.

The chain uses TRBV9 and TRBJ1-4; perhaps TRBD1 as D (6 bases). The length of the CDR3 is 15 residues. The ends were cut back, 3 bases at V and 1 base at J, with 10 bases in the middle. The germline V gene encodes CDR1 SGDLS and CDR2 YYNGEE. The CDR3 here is CASSEKGGTNEKLFF. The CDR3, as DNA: TGTGCCAGCAGCGAAAAGGGGGGAACTAATGAAAAACTGTTTTTT. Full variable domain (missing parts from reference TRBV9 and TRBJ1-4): DSGVTQTPKHLITATGQRVTLRCSPRSGDLSVYWYQQSLDQGLQFLIQYYNGEERAKGNILERFSAQQFPDLHSELNLSSLELGDSALYFCASSEKGGTNEKLFFGSGTQLSVL.

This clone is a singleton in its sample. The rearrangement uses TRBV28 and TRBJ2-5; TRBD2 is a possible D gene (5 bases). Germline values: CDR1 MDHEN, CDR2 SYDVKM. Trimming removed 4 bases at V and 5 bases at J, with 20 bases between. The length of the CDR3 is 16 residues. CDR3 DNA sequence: TGTGCCAGCAGTTCCCCCTTCAGCGGCCGTGGGGAGACCCAGTACTTC. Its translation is CASSSPFSGRGETQYF.

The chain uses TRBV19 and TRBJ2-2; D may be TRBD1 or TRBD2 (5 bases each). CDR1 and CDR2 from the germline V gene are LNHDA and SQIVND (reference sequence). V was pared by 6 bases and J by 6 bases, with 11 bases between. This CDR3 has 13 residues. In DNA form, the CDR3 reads TGTGCCAGTAGCCCGGGGCCGGCCGGGGAGCTGTTTTTT. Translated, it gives CASSPGPAGELFF.

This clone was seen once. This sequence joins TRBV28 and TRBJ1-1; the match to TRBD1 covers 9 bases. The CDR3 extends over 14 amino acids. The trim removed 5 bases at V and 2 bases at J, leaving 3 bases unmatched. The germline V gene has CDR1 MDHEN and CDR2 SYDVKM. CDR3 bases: TGTGCCAGCAGTCCACAGGGGGCAAACACTGAAGCTTTCTTT. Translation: CASSPQGANTEAFF. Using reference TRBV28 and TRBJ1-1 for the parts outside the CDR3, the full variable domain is DVKVTQSSRYLVKRTGEKVFLECVQDMDHENMFWYRQDPGLGLRLIYFSYDVKMKEKGDIPEGYSVSREKKERFSLILESASTNQTSMYLCASSPQGANTEAFFGQGTRLTVV.

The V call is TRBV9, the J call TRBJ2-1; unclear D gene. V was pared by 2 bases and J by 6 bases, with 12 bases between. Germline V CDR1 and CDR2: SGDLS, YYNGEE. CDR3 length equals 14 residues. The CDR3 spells CASSVQAILNEQFF. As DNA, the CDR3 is TGTGCCAGCAGCGTGCAAGCGATTCTCAATGAGCAGTTCTTC.

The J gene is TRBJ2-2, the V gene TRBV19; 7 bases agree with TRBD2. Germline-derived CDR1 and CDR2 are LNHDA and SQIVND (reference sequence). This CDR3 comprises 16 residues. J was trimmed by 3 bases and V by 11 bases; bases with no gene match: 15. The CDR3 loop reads CASKQRRGRDTGELFF. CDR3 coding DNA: TGTGCCTCCAAGCAGAGGCGGGGGAGGGACACCGGGGAGCTGTTTTTT.

The CDR3 spells CAISVKLAGVNEQFF. CDR3 nucleotide sequence: TGTGCCATCAGTGTCAAACTAGCGGGAGTGAATGAGCAGTTCTTC. J is TRBJ2-1 and V is TRBV10-3; the match to TRBD2 covers 11 bases. V lost 4 bases to trimming and J lost 7 bases; unmatched junction nucleotides: 6. Germline V gives CDR1 ENHRY, CDR2 SYGVKD. The CDR3 runs 15 residues.

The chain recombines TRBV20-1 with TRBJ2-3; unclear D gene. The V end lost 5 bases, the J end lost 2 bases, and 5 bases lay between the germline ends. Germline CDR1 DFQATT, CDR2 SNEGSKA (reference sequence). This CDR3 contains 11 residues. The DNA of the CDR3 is TGCAGTGCTTCCCTCACAGATACGCAGTATTTT. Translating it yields CSASLTDTQYF.

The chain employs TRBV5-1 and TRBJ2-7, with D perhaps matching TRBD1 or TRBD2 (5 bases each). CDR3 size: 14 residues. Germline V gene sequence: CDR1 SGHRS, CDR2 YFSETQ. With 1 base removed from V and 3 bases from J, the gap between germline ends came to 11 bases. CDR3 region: CASSLSLGVYEQYF. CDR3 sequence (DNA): TGCGCCAGCAGCTTGTCTCTGGGGGTCTACGAGCAGTACTTC. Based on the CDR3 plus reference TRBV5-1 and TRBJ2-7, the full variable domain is KAGVTQTPRYLIKTRGQQVTLSCSPISGHRSVSWYQQTPGQGLQFLFEYFSETQRNKGNFPGRFSGRQFSNSRSEMNVSTLELGDSALYLCASSLSLGVYEQYFGPGTRLTVT.

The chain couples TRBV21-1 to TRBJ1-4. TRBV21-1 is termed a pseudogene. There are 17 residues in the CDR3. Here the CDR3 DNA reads TGTGCCAGCACACGAACCCCTCAGGGGAGGCATAGTGAAAAACTGTTTTTT. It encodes CASTRTPQGRHSEKLFF.

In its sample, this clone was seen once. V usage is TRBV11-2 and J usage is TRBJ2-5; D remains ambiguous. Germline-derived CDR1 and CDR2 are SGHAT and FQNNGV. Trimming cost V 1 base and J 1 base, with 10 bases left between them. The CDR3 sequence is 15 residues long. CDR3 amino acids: CASSLGSLSQETQYF. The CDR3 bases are TGTGCCAGCAGCTTAGGAAGTCTTTCCCAAGAGACCCAGTACTTC.

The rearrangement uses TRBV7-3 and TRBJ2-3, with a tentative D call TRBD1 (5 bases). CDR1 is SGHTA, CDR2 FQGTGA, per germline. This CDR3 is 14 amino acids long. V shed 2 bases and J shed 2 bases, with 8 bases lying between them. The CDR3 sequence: CASSLQGSTDTQYF. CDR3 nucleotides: TGTGCCAGCAGCTTACAGGGCTCCACAGATACGCAGTATTTT.

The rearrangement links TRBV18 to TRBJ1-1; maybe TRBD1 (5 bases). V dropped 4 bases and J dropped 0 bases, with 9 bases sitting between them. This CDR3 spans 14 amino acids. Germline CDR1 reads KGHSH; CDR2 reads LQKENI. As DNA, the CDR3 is TGTGCCAGCTCACAGCAGGGTATGAACACTGAAGCTTTCTTT. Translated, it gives CASSQQGMNTEAFF.

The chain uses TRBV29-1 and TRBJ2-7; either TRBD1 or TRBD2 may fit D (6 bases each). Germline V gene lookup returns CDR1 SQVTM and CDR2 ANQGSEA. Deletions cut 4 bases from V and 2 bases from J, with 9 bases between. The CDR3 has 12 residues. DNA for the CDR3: TGCAGCGTTGCGGAGGGGGCCTACGAGCAGTACTTC. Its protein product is CSVAEGAYEQYF.

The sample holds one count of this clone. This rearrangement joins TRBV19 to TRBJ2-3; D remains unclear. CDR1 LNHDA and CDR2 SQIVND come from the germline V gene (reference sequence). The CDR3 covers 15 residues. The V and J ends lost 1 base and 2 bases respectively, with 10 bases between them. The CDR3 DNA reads TGTGCCAGTAGTATAGCAAACAGTTACACAGATACGCAGTATTTT. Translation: CASSIANSYTDTQYF.

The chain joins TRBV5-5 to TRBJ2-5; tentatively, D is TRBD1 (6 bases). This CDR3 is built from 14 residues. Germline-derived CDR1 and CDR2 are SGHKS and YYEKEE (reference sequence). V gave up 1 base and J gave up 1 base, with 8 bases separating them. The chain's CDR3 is CASSLRGGQETQYF. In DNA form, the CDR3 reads TGTGCCAGCAGCTTGAGAGGGGGCCAAGAGACCCAGTACTTC.

CDR3 in amino acids: CASSLVSGSPYNEQFF. The CDR3 DNA is TGTGCCAGCAGCTTAGTTAGCGGGAGTCCCTACAATGAGCAGTTCTTC. The chain uses TRBV7-2 and TRBJ2-1; 9 bases are a match to TRBD2. The CDR3 is made up of 16 amino acids. J gave up 2 bases and V 1 base, and 3 bases lay outside the gene matches. The germline CDR1 and CDR2 sequences are SGHTA and FQGNSA.

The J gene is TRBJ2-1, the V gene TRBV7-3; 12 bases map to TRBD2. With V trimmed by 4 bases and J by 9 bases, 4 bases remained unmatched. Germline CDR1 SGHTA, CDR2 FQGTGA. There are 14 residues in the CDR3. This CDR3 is CASSSGLAGSEQFF. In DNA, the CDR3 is TGTGCCAGCAGCTCCGGACTAGCGGGGTCTGAGCAGTTCTTC. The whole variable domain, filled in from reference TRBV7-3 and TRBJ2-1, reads GAGVSQTPSNKVTEKGKYVELRCDPISGHTALYWYRQSLGQGPEFLIYFQGTGAADDSGLPNDRFFAVRPEGSVSTLKIQRTERGDSAVYLCASSSGLAGSEQFFGPGTRLTVL.

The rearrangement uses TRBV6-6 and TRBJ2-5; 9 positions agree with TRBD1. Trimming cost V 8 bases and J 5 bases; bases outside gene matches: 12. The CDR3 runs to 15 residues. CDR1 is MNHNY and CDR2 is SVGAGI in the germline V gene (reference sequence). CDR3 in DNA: TGTGCCAGCCGCCCCCCCGGACAGGGGCGGGAGACCCAGTACTTC. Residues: CASRPPGQGRETQYF.

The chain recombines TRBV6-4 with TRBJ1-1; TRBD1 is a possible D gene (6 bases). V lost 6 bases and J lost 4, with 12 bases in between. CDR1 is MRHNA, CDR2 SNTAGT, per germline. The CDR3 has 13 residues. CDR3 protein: CASRTTGSTEAFF. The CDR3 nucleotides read TGTGCCAGCAGAACCACAGGGTCCACTGAAGCTTTCTTT.

The CDR3 DNA sequence: TGTGCTAGTGGTTTGGTACTAACTAGCGACACAGATACGCAGTATTTT. Amino acids: CASGLVLTSDTDTQYF. The chain employs TRBV12-5 and TRBJ2-3, with 7 bases aligning to TRBD2. The CDR3 loop spans 16 amino acids. Germline loops: CDR1 LGHNT, CDR2 FRNRAP. V shed 0 bases and J 2 bases; nucleotides not matched to a gene: 5.

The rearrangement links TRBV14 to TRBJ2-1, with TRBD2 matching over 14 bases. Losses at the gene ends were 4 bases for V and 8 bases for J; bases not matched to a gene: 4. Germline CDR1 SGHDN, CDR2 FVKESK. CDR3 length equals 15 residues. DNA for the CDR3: TGTGCCAGCAGCCGGGGACTAGCGGGAGTTGATGAGCAGTTCTTC. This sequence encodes CASSRGLAGVDEQFF. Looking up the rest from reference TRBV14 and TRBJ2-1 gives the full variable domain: EAGVTQFPSHSVIEKGQTVTLRCDPISGHDNLYWYRRVMGKEIKFLLHFVKESKQDESGMPNNRFLAERTGGTYSTLKVQPAELEDSGVYFCASSRGLAGVDEQFFGPGTRLTVL.

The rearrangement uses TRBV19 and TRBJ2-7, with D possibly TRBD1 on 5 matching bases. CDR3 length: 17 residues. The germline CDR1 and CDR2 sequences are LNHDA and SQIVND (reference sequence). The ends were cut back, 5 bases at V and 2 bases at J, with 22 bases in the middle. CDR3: CASSAGVGRSNPYEQYF. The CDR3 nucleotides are TGTGCCAGTAGTGCTGGGGTGGGGCGCTCCAATCCCTACGAGCAGTACTTC.

This CDR3 is CASSPDPGQGAVEQFF. CDR3 DNA: TGTGCCAGCTCACCGGATCCGGGACAGGGGGCAGTTGAGCAGTTCTTC. The chain uses TRBV18 and TRBJ2-1, with 12 bases identical to TRBD1. The length of the CDR3 is 16 residues. CDR1 is KGHSH, CDR2 LQKENI, per germline. Trimming took 3 bases from V and 9 from J; bases not matched to a gene: 9.

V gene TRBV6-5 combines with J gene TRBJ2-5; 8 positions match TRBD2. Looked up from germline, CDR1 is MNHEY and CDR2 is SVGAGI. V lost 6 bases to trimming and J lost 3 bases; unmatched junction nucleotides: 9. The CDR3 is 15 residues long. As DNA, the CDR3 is TGTGCCAGCAGCCGCGGGACTAGAGTAGAAGAGACCCAGTACTTC. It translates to CASSRGTRVEETQYF.

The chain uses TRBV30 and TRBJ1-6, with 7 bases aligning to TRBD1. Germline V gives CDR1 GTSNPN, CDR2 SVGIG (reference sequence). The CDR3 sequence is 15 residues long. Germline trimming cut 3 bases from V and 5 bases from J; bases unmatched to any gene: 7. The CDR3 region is CAWRIGDRDNSPLHF. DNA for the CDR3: TGTGCCTGGAGGATCGGGGACAGAGATAATTCACCCCTCCACTTT.